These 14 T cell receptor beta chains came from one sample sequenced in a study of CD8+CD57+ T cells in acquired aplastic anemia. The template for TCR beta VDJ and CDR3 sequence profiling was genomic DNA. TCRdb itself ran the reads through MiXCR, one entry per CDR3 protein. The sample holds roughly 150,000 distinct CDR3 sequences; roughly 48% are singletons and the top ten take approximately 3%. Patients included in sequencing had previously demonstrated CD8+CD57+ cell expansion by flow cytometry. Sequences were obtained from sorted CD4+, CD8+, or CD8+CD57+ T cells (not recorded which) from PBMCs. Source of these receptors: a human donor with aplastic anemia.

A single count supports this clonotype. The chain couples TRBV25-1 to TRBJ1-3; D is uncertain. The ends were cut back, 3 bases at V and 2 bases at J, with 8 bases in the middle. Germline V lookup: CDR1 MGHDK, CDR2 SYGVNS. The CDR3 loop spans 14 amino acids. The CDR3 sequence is CASSDGRTGNTIYF. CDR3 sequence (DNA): TGTGCCAGCAGTGACGGGCGAACTGGAAACACCATATATTTT.

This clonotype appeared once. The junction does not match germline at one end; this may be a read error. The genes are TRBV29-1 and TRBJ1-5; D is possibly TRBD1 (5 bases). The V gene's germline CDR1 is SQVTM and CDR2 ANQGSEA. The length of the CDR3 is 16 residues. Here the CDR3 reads CSAVGLAGGRNEPRHF. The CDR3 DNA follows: TGCAGCGCTGTGGGGCTAGCGGGAGGGAGGAATGAGCCCCGGCATTTT.

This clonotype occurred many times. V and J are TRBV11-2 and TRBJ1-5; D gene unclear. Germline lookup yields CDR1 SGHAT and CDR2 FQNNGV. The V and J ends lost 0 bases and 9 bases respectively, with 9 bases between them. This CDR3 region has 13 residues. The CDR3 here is CASSLDYSGPQHF. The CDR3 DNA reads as TGTGCCAGCAGCTTAGACTATTCGGGGCCCCAGCATTTT.

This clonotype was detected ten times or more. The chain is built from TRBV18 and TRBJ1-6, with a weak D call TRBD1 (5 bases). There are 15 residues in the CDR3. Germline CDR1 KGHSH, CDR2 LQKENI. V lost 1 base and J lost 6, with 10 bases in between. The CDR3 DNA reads TGTGCCAGCTCACCACGTGGGACCGCTAATTCACCCCTCCACTTT. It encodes CASSPRGTANSPLHF. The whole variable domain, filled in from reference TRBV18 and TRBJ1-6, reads NAGVMQNPRHLVRRRGQEARLRCSPMKGHSHVYWYRQLPEEGLKFMVYLQKENIIDESGMPKERFSAEFPKEGPSILRIQQVVRGDSAAYFCASSPRGTANSPLHFGNGTRLTVT.

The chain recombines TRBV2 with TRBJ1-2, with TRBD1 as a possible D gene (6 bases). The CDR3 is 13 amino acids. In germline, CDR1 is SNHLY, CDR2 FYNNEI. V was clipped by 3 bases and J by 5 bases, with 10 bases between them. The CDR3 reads CASSEGQGYGYTF. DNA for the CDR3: TGTGCCAGCAGTGAGGGTCAGGGGTATGGCTACACCTTC. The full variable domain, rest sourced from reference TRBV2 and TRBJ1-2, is EPEVTQTPSHQVTQMGQEVILRCVPISNHLYFYWYRQILGQKVEFLVSFYNNEISEKSEIFDDQFSVERPDGSNFTLKIRSTKLEDSAMYFCASSEGQGYGYTFGSGTRLTVV.

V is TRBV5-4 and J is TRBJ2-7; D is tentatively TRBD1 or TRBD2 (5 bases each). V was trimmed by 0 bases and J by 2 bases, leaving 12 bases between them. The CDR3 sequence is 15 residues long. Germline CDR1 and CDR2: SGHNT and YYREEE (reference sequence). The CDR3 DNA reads TGTGCCAGCAGCTTGGCCGGGACGGCAGCCTACGAGCAGTACTTC. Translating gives CASSLAGTAAYEQYF.

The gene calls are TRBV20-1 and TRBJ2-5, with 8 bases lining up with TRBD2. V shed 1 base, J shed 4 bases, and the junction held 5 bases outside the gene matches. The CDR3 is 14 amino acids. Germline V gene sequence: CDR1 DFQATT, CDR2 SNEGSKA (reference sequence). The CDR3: CSARAGTSTETQYF. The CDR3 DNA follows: TGCAGTGCTAGAGCCGGGACTAGTACAGAGACCCAGTACTTC.

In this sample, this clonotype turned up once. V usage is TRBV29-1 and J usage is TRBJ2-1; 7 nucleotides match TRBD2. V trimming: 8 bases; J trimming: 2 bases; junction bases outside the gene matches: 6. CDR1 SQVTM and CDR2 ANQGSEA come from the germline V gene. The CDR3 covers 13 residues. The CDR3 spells CSLGGEPYNEQFF. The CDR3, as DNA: TGCAGCTTGGGAGGGGAACCCTACAATGAGCAGTTCTTC.

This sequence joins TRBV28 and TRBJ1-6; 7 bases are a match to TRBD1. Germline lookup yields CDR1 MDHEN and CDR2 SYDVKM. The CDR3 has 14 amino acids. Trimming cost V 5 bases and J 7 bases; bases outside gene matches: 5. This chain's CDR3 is CASSGDSYNSPLHF. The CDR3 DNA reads TGTGCCAGCAGTGGGGACAGCTACAATTCACCCCTCCACTTT.

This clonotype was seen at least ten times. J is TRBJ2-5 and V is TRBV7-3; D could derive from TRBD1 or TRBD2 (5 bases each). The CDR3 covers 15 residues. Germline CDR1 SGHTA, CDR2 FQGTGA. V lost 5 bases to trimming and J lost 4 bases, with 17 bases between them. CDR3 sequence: CASSPGTHLGETQYF. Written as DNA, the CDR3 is TGTGCCAGCAGCCCCGGGACCCACCTGGGAGAGACCCAGTACTTC.

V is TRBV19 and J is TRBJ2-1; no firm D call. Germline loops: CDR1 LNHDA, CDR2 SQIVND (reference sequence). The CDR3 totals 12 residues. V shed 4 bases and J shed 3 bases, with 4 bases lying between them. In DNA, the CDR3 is TGTGCCAGTAGTAAATACTACAATGAGCAGTTCTTC. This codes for CASSKYYNEQFF.

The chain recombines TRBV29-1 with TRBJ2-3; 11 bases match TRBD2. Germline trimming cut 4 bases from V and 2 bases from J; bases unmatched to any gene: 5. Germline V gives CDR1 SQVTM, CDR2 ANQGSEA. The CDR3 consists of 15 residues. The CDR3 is CSVGLAGTNTDTQYF. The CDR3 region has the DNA TGCAGCGTTGGACTAGCGGGAACCAACACAGATACGCAGTATTTT.

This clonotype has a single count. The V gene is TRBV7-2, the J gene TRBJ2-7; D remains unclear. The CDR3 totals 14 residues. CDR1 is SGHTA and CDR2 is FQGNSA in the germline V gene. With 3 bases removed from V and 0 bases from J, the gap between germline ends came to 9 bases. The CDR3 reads CASSLGWRSYEQYF. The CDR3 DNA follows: TGTGCCAGCAGCTTGGGTTGGCGCTCCTACGAGCAGTACTTC.

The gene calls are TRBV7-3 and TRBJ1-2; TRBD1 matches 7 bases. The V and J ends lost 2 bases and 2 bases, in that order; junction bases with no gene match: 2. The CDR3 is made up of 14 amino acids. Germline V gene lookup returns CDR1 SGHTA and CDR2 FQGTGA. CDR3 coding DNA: TGTGCCAGCAGCTTAGACAGGGCCAACTATGGCTACACCTTC. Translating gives CASSLDRANYGYTF.